This TCR beta chain was sequenced in a study of blood T cells in healthy people across ages. The authors ran a second PCR of about 7 to 12 cycles using a sample-barcoded 5' primer and a J-beta primer mix. Every cDNA was tagged by a template-switch adaptor with 12 random nucleotides. At least 2.5 million CDR3-containing paired-end reads were obtained per sample. TCRdb redid the calling of the 5' RACE reads with MiXCR, one entry per CDR3 protein. The table has 1.5 million to 2 million distinct CDR3 sequences, approximately 50% seen once; the top ten hold roughly 2%. The CDR3 covers 14 residues. Germline CDR1 and CDR2: KGHSH and LQKENI. V lost 6 bases, J lost 6 bases, and 12 bases lay in between. Extraction yielded at least 5 micrograms of total RNA per sample.

The TCR originated in a woman between 40 and 55 years old in good health. Sequencing was done on a sample of blood. The V and J genes are TRBV18 and TRBJ1-6; D unresolved. CDR3: CASSEGIGNSPLHF. CDR3 nucleotides: TGTGCCAGCTCTGAAGGGATTGGTAATTCACCCCTCCACTTT.